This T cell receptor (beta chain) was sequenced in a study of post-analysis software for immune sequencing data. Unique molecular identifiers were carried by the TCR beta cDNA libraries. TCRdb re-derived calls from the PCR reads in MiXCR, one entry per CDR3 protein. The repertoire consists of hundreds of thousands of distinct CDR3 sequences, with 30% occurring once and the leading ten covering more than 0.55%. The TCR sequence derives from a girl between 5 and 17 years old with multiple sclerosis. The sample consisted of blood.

In nucleotides, the CDR3 is TGTGCCAGCAGTTACGGCAGCTACAATGAGCAGTACTTC. Translating it yields CASSYGSYNEQYF. This chain links TRBV6-6 with TRBJ2-1; D call uncertain. The J call may be faulty, since TRBJ2-7 better matches the DNA end. The CDR3 is made up of 13 amino acids. Looked up from germline, CDR1 is MNHNY and CDR2 is SVGAGI (reference sequence).